This T cell receptor beta chain is drawn from a study of regulatory dendritic cells for organ transplantation. Study in general: Regulatory dendritic cells came from monocytes given vitamin D3 and IL-10.

A word on this clone: Its antigen is undetermined.

TCRdb's copy holds only in-frame clones and misses some; the assay was immunoSEQ multiplex PCR. The data contain some 12,000 clones, around two thirds of them seen just once; the ten biggest clones take up 1.2%. The CDR3 is 14 amino acids. Study-wide findings and caveats: The authors noted considerable between-person heterogeneity in alloreactive memory CD8+ cells. Naive T cells showed high diversity, memory cells less, memory CD8+ least.

Sorted subsets were CFSE-labeled and cultured approximately 5 days with allogeneic dendritic cells. FACS sorted CD4+ or CD8+ T cells into CD45RA+ naive and CD45RO+ memory. Sequenced: naive CD8+ T cells from blood cultured with dendritic cells. This sample's subset: CD45RA+ naive T cells. The chain joins TRBV21-1 to TRBJ1-1. TRBV21-1 is marked as a pseudogene. The TCR originated in a human donor in good health. The CDR3 here is CASSKEAVGTEAFF. Written as DNA, the CDR3 is TGTGCCAGCAGCAAAGAGGCGGTTGGGACTGAAGCTTTCTTT.